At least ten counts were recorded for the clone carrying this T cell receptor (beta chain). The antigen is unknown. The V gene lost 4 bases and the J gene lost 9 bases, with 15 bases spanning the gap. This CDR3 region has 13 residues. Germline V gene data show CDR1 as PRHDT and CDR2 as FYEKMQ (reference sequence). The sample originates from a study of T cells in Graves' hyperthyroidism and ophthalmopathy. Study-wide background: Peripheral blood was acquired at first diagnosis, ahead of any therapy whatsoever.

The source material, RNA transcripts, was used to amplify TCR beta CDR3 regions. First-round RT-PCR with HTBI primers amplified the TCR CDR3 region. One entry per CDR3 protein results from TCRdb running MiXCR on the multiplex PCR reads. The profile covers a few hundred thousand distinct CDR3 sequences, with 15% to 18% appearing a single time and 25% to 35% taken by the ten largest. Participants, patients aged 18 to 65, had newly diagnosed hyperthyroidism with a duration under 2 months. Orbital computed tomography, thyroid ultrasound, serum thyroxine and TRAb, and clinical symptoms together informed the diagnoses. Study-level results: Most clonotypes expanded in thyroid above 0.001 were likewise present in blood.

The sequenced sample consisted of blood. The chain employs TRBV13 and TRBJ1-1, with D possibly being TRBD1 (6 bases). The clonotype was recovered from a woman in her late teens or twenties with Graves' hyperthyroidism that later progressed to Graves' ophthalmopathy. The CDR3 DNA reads TGTGCCAGCAGCTCGGACAGACCGTCGAAAGCTTTCTTT. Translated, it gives CASSSDRPSKAFF.